This T cell receptor beta chain was recorded in a study of tumor-infiltrating lymphocytes in primary liver carcinoma. Points from the study as a whole: The study found tumor-adjacent and tumor-blood pairs overlapped less than tumor region pairs.

Unsorted whole blood supplied the blood RNA, and germline DNA was isolated too. The CDR3 length is 12 residues. Germline V CDR1 and CDR2: SQVTM, ANQGSEA. V shed 7 bases, J shed 6 bases, and the junction held 4 bases outside the gene matches. About this clonotype itself: As yet, its antigen is unknown. Just one base apart from a much larger clone, this may be a read error.

From about 0.5 ug of total RNA, TCR beta-specific cDNA was reverse-transcribed using a constant-region primer. Libraries of TCR beta came from three nested multiplex PCR rounds with slightly modified ARM-PCR. A C-beta reverse primer and TRBV1-TRBV30 forward primers served in each of the first two PCR rounds, at ten to eleven cycles apiece. TCRdb reprocessed the multiplex PCR reads via MiXCR and lists one record per CDR3 protein. The table lists 310,000 or so distinct CDR3 sequences, roughly three fifths of them singletons, with about a sixth in the top ten. The sample consisted of peripheral blood. The source of this sequence is a woman aged 25-40 years with primary liver carcinoma and hepatitis B virus infection. V is TRBV29-1 and J is TRBJ2-2; 8 bases align to TRBD1. The CDR3 loop reads CSADRGAGELFF. DNA of the CDR3: TGCAGCGCTGACAGGGGAGCCGGGGAGCTGTTTTTT.